The 30 T cell receptor beta chains below were found in one sample sequenced in a study of beta chain features in type 1 diabetes. Isolated RNA was reverse transcribed in full, so expressed TCRB transcripts were sequenced. Clones were sequenced by immunoSEQ multiplex PCR, and TCRdb holds only the in-frame ones, with some missing. The data contain just over 450,000 clones, approximately 28% of them singletons. Source material: naive CD4+ T cells from blood. The receptors were gathered from a man younger than 35 in good health.

The chain has TRBV6-5 and TRBJ1-5, with a possible D match to TRBD1 (6 bases). The CDR3 consists of 13 residues. Germline-derived CDR1 and CDR2 are MNHEY and SVGAGI. V was shortened by 8 bases and J by 6 bases, with 14 bases between the two germline ends. CDR3 DNA: TGTGCCAGCGGAAGGGCAGGGGCTCAGCCCCAGCATTTT. Translation: CASGRAGAQPQHF.

This clone turned up a few times. DNA for the CDR3: TGCAGCGTTGCAAAAGGGGACGAAAAACTGTTTTTT. As protein: CSVAKGDEKLFF. This chain joins TRBV29-1 and TRBJ1-4; D is possibly TRBD1 (5 bases). Germline V gene lookup returns CDR1 SQVTM and CDR2 ANQGSEA. The CDR3 is 12 residues long. With 4 bases removed from V and 8 bases from J, the gap between germline ends came to 11 bases.

This clone was seen a handful of times. At one end the junction does not follow the germline gene, possibly because of a read error. The chain has TRBV29-1 and TRBJ2-5, with D possibly matching TRBD1 (6 bases). Germline CDR1 reads SQVTM; CDR2 reads ANQGSEA. This CDR3 region has 14 residues. CDR3 coding DNA: TGCAGCGGTGAAGAGCATACAGGGAAGGAGACCCAGTACTTC. Encoded protein: CSGEEHTGKETQYF.

This sequence joins TRBV29-1 and TRBJ1-1; D may be TRBD1 (5 bases). V was shortened by 6 bases and J by 4 bases, with 18 bases between the two germline ends. There are 14 residues in the CDR3. The germline V gene has CDR1 SQVTM and CDR2 ANQGSEA. In DNA, the CDR3 is TGCAGCGTCTTTGGGGCAGAAGATTTCACTGAAGCTTTCTTT. This sequence encodes CSVFGAEDFTEAFF. Using reference TRBV29-1 and TRBJ1-1 for the parts outside the CDR3, the full variable domain is SAVISQKPSRDICQRGTSLTIQCQVDSQVTMMFWYRQQPGQSLTLIATANQGSEATYESGFVIDKFPISRPNLTFSTLTVSNMSPEDSSIYLCSVFGAEDFTEAFFGQGTRLTVV.

The genes are TRBV6-1 and TRBJ2-5, with 8 nucleotides matching TRBD1. Germline V gene sequence: CDR1 MNHNS, CDR2 SASEGT. Germline trimming cut 3 bases from V and 5 bases from J; bases unmatched to any gene: 5. The CDR3 is 14 residues long. CDR3 sequence reads: CASSEDRVKETQYF. CDR3 DNA: TGTGCCAGCAGTGAGGACAGGGTGAAGGAGACCCAGTACTTC.

The genes are TRBV29-1 and TRBJ1-1; maybe TRBD1 (6 bases). This CDR3 region has 14 residues. Germline CDR1 reads SQVTM; CDR2 reads ANQGSEA. Trimming took off 7 bases at V and 5 bases at J, with 20 bases between the two ends. In DNA form, the CDR3 reads TGCAGCGCTCTGGGGGGGCGGGCGCGAACTGAAGCTTTCTTT. Translated, it gives CSALGGRARTEAFF.

The chain combines TRBV6-5 with TRBJ2-2, with D possibly being TRBD2 (6 bases). V was clipped by 6 bases and J by 5 bases, with 16 bases between them. This CDR3 spans 15 amino acids. The V gene's germline CDR1 is MNHEY and CDR2 SVGAGI. CDR3 sequence (DNA): TGTGCCAGCAGCAAGGAGTCGGCGGGGACCGGGGAGCTGTTTTTT. Translation: CASSKESAGTGELFF.

This chain links TRBV19 with TRBJ1-1; D is ambiguous. Germline V CDR1 and CDR2: LNHDA, SQIVND (reference sequence). The CDR3 consists of 13 residues. The germline V and J ends were trimmed by 3 bases and 1 base, with 6 bases remaining between them. The chain's CDR3 is CASSIGRNTEAFF. The CDR3 DNA reads as TGTGCCAGTAGTATCGGGCGGAACACTGAAGCTTTCTTT.

The chain links TRBV29-1 to TRBJ1-3, with TRBD1 identical over 8 bases. V gave up 7 bases and J gave up 3 bases; unmatched junction bases: 5. This CDR3 comprises 13 residues. Per germline, CDR1 SQVTM and CDR2 ANQGSEA. Here the CDR3 reads CSADREGGNTIYF. The CDR3 nucleotides read TGCAGCGCGGACAGGGAAGGTGGAAACACCATATATTTT.

CDR3 nucleotide sequence: TGCGCCAGTCGGGACAGGGGGGGCAATGAGCAGTTCTTC. It specifies CASRDRGGNEQFF. This chain links TRBV4-1 with TRBJ2-1, with 11 bases lining up with TRBD1. This CDR3 spans 13 amino acids. Germline CDR1 MGHRA, CDR2 YSYEKL. The junction had 4 bases not matched to a gene; V was cut back by 9 bases and J by 6 bases.

The V gene is TRBV9, the J gene TRBJ2-1; 9 nucleotides agree with TRBD2. Germline V CDR1 and CDR2: SGDLS, YYNGEE. Losses at the gene ends were 3 bases for V and 3 bases for J; bases not matched to a gene: 1. CDR3 length equals 14 residues. The CDR3 region has the DNA TGTGCCAGCAGCGCGACTAGCGGCTACAATGAGCAGTTCTTC. Translated, it gives CASSATSGYNEQFF.

The chain uses TRBV4-3 and TRBJ2-2; TRBD2 matches 9 bases. CDR1 is LGHNA, CDR2 YSLEER, per germline. The CDR3 sequence is 19 residues long. V was pared by 0 bases and J by 5 bases, with 13 bases of the junction left unmatched. CDR3 amino acids: CASSQDLPSSGRSTGELFF. The CDR3 coding sequence is TGCGCCAGCAGCCAAGATCTTCCGAGTAGCGGGAGAAGTACCGGGGAGCTGTTTTTT.

This clone was seen more than once but under ten times. V gene TRBV5-6 combines with J gene TRBJ2-1; TRBD2 agrees at 13 bases. Germline V lookup: CDR1 SGHDT, CDR2 YYEEEE. CDR3 length: 19 amino acids. With 3 bases clipped from V and 4 bases from J, the junction kept 13 bases outside the gene matches. The CDR3 nucleotides read TGTGCCAGCAGCTGGGCCGGGACAGGGGGACTAGCGGGATACAATGAGCAGTTCTTC. It codes for CASSWAGTGGLAGYNEQFF.

The V gene is TRBV5-1, the J gene TRBJ2-1; 13 bases agree with TRBD2. CDR1 and CDR2 from the germline V gene are SGHRS and YFSETQ. The trim removed 4 bases at V and 6 bases at J, leaving 7 bases unmatched. The CDR3 runs to 16 residues. CDR3 region: CASSAEGLAGLNEQFF. For the CDR3, the DNA is TGCGCCAGCAGCGCCGAGGGACTAGCGGGGCTCAATGAGCAGTTCTTC.

In this sample, this clone turned up a few times. This sequence joins TRBV19 and TRBJ2-3, with a possible D match to TRBD2 (6 bases). This CDR3 is built from 14 residues. With 3 bases removed from V and 3 bases from J, the gap between germline ends came to 10 bases. From germline, CDR1 is LNHDA and CDR2 SQIVND (reference sequence). CDR3 bases: TGTGCCAGTAGTATTGGGACTCGAACAGATACGCAGTATTTT. It translates to CASSIGTRTDTQYF.

The chain uses TRBV30 and TRBJ1-4, with D possibly TRBD1 on 6 matching bases. The CDR3 consists of 13 residues. V lost 1 base, J lost 6 bases, and 9 bases lay in between. In germline, CDR1 is GTSNPN, CDR2 SVGIG (reference sequence). CDR3 in DNA: TGTGCCTGGAGTGGTTCAGGGGATGAAAAACTGTTTTTT. Its translation: CAWSGSGDEKLFF.

V is TRBV7-2 and J is TRBJ2-3; TRBD2 matches at 7 bases. Trimming removed 5 bases from V and 4 bases from J; junction bases left unmatched: 9. Germline V gene sequence: CDR1 SGHTA, CDR2 FQGNSA. The CDR3 runs to 15 residues. CDR3 sequence (DNA): TGTGCCAGCAGCAAAGGACTAGGTCCTTCAGATACGCAGTATTTT. As protein: CASSKGLGPSDTQYF. The variable domain in full, completed from reference TRBV7-2 and TRBJ2-3, reads GAGVSQSPSNKVTEKGKDVELRCDPISGHTALYWYRQSLGQGLEFLIYFQGNSAPDKSGLPSDRFSAERTGGSVSTLTIQRTQQEDSAVYLCASSKGLGPSDTQYFGPGTRLTVL.

V gene TRBV11-3 combines with J gene TRBJ2-1; tentatively, D is TRBD2 (5 bases). Germline V gives CDR1 SGHNT, CDR2 YENEEA. V was trimmed by 1 base and J by 9 bases, leaving 10 bases between them. The CDR3 contains 13 residues. CDR3 amino acids: CASSLGETGEQFF. The CDR3 region has the DNA TGTGCCAGCAGCTTAGGGGAGACCGGTGAGCAGTTCTTC.

About this clone: The same CDR3 is also encoded by other DNA sequences in this sample. The chain has TRBV18 and TRBJ2-3; 8 positions match TRBD1. This CDR3 contains 14 residues. The V segment lost 1 base and the J segment 6 bases; nucleotides outside the gene matches: 3. Germline CDR1 is KGHSH and CDR2 is LQKENI. In DNA, the CDR3 is TGTGCCAGCTCACCACTCCAGGGGGCCGATACGCAGTATTTT. Translation gives CASSPLQGADTQYF. Variable domain in full (rest from reference TRBV18 and TRBJ2-3): NAGVMQNPRHLVRRRGQEARLRCSPMKGHSHVYWYRQLPEEGLKFMVYLQKENIIDESGMPKERFSAEFPKEGPSILRIQQVVRGDSAAYFCASSPLQGADTQYFGPGTRLTVL.

This clone has only a few counts. V is TRBV2 and J is TRBJ2-3; 9 nucleotides align to TRBD1. CDR1 SNHLY and CDR2 FYNNEI come from the germline V gene. The CDR3 totals 15 residues. V lost 11 bases to trimming and J lost 2 bases; unmatched junction nucleotides: 11. In nucleotides, the CDR3 is TGTGCCTCCCGGGGCCGGACAGGGGCCACAGATACGCAGTATTTT. It yields the protein CASRGRTGATDTQYF.

The V and J genes are TRBV18 and TRBJ2-5, with D possibly being TRBD1 (6 bases). CDR1 KGHSH and CDR2 LQKENI come from the germline V gene. Trimming cost V 3 bases and J 5 bases, with 13 bases left between them. The length of the CDR3 is 14 residues. The DNA of the CDR3 is TGTGCCAGCTCACCCGGGACATTCGGGGAGACCCAGTACTTC. Translated: CASSPGTFGETQYF.

This clone was detected a few times. The gene calls are TRBV5-1 and TRBJ2-7, with D possibly matching TRBD1 (5 bases). The CDR3 consists of 15 residues. Trimming took off 4 bases at V and 2 bases at J, with 16 bases between the two ends. The germline V gene encodes CDR1 SGHRS and CDR2 YFSETQ. DNA of the CDR3: TGCGCCAGCAGCCCTTCAGGGCCTGGGGCCTACGAGCAGTACTTC. This encodes CASSPSGPGAYEQYF. The full variable domain, rest sourced from reference TRBV5-1 and TRBJ2-7, is KAGVTQTPRYLIKTRGQQVTLSCSPISGHRSVSWYQQTPGQGLQFLFEYFSETQRNKGNFPGRFSGRQFSNSRSEMNVSTLELGDSALYLCASSPSGPGAYEQYFGPGTRLTVT.

Concerning this clone itself: Other DNA sequences in the sample encode the same CDR3. The V gene is TRBV2, the J gene TRBJ2-5, with D hard to call. V lost 6 bases to trimming and J lost 5 bases, with 4 bases between them. The CDR3 extends over 10 amino acids. CDR1 SNHLY and CDR2 FYNNEI come from the germline V gene. Written as DNA, the CDR3 is TGTGCCAGCAGAACCGAGACCCAGTACTTC. This gives the protein CASRTETQYF.

The chain joins TRBV6-5 to TRBJ2-7, with 9 bases fitting TRBD2. Germline CDR1 is MNHEY and CDR2 is SVGAGI. The CDR3 sequence is 16 residues long. J was trimmed by 3 bases and V by 0 bases; bases with no gene match: 6. CDR3 nucleotides: TGTGCCAGCAGTTACTCGTTTAGCGGGAGTTTCTACGAGCAGTACTTC. It specifies CASSYSFSGSFYEQYF.

In this sample, this clone turned up a few times. The chain employs TRBV30 and TRBJ2-1; no reliable D call. The germline V and J ends were trimmed by 4 bases and 10 bases, with 5 bases remaining between them. Germline CDR1 is GTSNPN and CDR2 is SVGIG (reference sequence). CDR3 length: 9 amino acids. The CDR3 reads CAWNQEQFF. For the CDR3, the DNA is TGTGCCTGGAATCAGGAGCAGTTCTTC. Full variable domain (outside the CDR3, taken from reference TRBV30 and TRBJ2-1): SQTIHQWPATLVQPVGSPLSLECTVEGTSNPNLYWYRQAAGRGLQLLFYSVGIGQISSEVPQNLSASRPQDRQFILSSKKLLLSDSGFYLCAWNQEQFFGPGTRLTVL.

V is TRBV7-2 and J is TRBJ2-1, with TRBD2 matching over 13 bases. CDR3 length: 16 residues. The germline CDR1 and CDR2 sequences are SGHTA and FQGNSA. Trimming removed 5 bases from V and 10 bases from J; junction bases left unmatched: 11. Here the CDR3 DNA reads TGTGCCAGCAGCAAAGGGACTAGCGGGGCTGCGGTGGAGCAGTTCTTC. Amino acid sequence: CASSKGTSGAAVEQFF.

J is TRBJ2-3 and V is TRBV28; 13 nucleotides align to TRBD2. Germline loops: CDR1 MDHEN, CDR2 SYDVKM. The CDR3 length is 15 residues. The ends lost 8 bases at V and 10 bases at J; junction bases unmatched: 12. CDR3 protein: CASFRTSGSSGPQYF. The DNA for the CDR3 is TGTGCCAGCTTCCGGACTAGCGGGAGTTCTGGGCCGCAGTATTTT.

The genes are TRBV9 and TRBJ2-3; D ambiguous. This CDR3 region has 13 residues. Germline values: CDR1 SGDLS, CDR2 YYNGEE. V lost 3 bases, J lost 1 base, and 6 bases lay in between. The CDR3 DNA reads as TGTGCCAGCAGCGGCAGCGGCACAGATACGCAGTATTTT. Translation gives CASSGSGTDTQYF.

There are a few counts of this clone. This chain uses TRBV30 with TRBJ1-2; D is unclear. The CDR3 runs to 12 residues. V dropped 0 bases and J dropped 5 bases, with 7 bases sitting between them. The germline gives CDR1 GTSNPN, CDR2 SVGIG (reference sequence). CDR3 nucleotides: TGTGCCTGGAGTGTAGACCAGTATGGCTACACCTTC. It translates to CAWSVDQYGYTF.

This clone was found a few times. The V and J genes are TRBV29-1 and TRBJ2-1; 7 bases agree with TRBD2. The germline V gene encodes CDR1 SQVTM and CDR2 ANQGSEA. Trimming removed 3 bases from V and 7 bases from J; junction bases left unmatched: 15. The CDR3 is 16 residues long. For the CDR3, the DNA is TGCAGCGTTGACGACGGACGCGGGAGACTGGGTAATGAGCAGTTCTTC. Protein product: CSVDDGRGRLGNEQFF.